The 11 T cell receptor beta chains listed next were all sequenced from one sample in a study of cytomegalovirus exposure and HLA in healthy donors. The study ran its PCR with 60 Vbeta and 13 Jbeta primers. Only in-frame clones appear in the TCRdb table, and some are missing; sequencing was by immunoSEQ multiplex PCR. The data show around 170,000 clones, with around 80% seen just once and roughly 6.3% held by the top ten. The sample consisted of PBMCs. The receptors originated from a man aged 35 to 55 in good health and CMV-seropositive.

The chain has TRBV6-5 and TRBJ2-5, with 9 nucleotides matching TRBD1. V trimming: 6 bases; J trimming: 5 bases; junction bases outside the gene matches: 10. Per germline, CDR1 MNHEY and CDR2 SVGAGI. The CDR3 totals 15 residues. The CDR3 region is CASSWTTGGSETQYF. CDR3 DNA sequence: TGTGCCAGCAGCTGGACTACAGGGGGCTCGGAGACCCAGTACTTC.

The chain has TRBV5-8 and TRBJ1-5; D is possibly TRBD1 (5 bases). Germline CDR1 and CDR2: SGHTS and YDEGEE. This CDR3 contains 13 residues. Trimming stripped 3 bases from V and 8 bases from J, with 12 bases between. The CDR3 coding sequence is TGTGCCAGCAGCTCGGGGGGATTGAAGCCCCAGCATTTT. Its translation is CASSSGGLKPQHF. The whole variable domain, filled in from reference TRBV5-8 and TRBJ1-5, reads EAGVTQSPTHLIKTRGQQATLRCSPISGHTSVYWYQQALGLGLQFLLWYDEGEERNRGNFPPRFSGRQFPNYSSELNVNALELEDSALYLCASSSGGLKPQHFGDGTRLSIL.

The rearrangement links TRBV7-9 to TRBJ1-5, with 8 bases aligning to TRBD1. There are 15 residues in the CDR3. The germline V gene encodes CDR1 SEHNR and CDR2 FQNEAQ (reference sequence). Trimming cost V 5 bases and J 0 bases; bases outside gene matches: 3. Here the CDR3 DNA reads TGTGCCAGCAGCAGAGGGACAGGTAGCAATCAGCCCCAGCATTTT. This encodes CASSRGTGSNQPQHF.

The chain carries TRBV7-2 and TRBJ1-5; D gene uncertain. Germline V gives CDR1 SGHTA, CDR2 FQGNSA. The V end lost 5 bases, the J end lost 7 bases, and 18 bases lay between the germline ends. The CDR3 covers 15 residues. The CDR3 bases are TGTGCCAGCAGCCCCCGGGAGAGCGGAGAACAGCCCCAGCATTTT. The encoded protein is CASSPRESGEQPQHF.

The table lists this clone with a few counts. The V and J genes are TRBV30 and TRBJ2-5, with 7 positions matching TRBD2. Germline CDR1 and CDR2: GTSNPN and SVGIG (reference sequence). The CDR3 totals 14 residues. V shed 8 bases, J shed 5 bases, and the junction held 14 bases outside the gene matches. The CDR3 loop is CATSREAGSETQYF. The CDR3 bases are TGTGCCACCTCGAGGGAAGCGGGGAGCGAGACCCAGTACTTC.

The V gene is TRBV15, the J gene TRBJ1-1; D unresolved. CDR3 size: 11 residues. In germline, CDR1 is LNHNV, CDR2 YYDKDF (reference sequence). With 7 bases removed from V and 11 bases from J, the gap between germline ends came to 14 bases. The CDR3 DNA reads as TGTGCCACCACCAATACGTTTCAGGCTTTCTTT. This encodes CATTNTFQAFF.

The genes are TRBV13 and TRBJ2-1; maybe TRBD2 (5 bases). CDR3 length: 12 amino acids. Trimming stripped 5 bases from V and 4 bases from J, with 6 bases between. CDR1 PRHDT and CDR2 FYEKMQ come from the germline V gene (reference sequence). Here the CDR3 reads CASSRGYNEQFF. In nucleotides, the CDR3 is TGTGCCAGCAGCCGGGGTTACAATGAGCAGTTCTTC.

This clone has a handful of counts. This rearrangement joins TRBV28 to TRBJ2-6; TRBD2 matches 15 bases. The CDR3 has 20 amino acids. CDR1 is MDHEN and CDR2 is SYDVKM in the germline V gene. Germline trimming cut 5 bases from V and 3 bases from J; bases unmatched to any gene: 11. CDR3 nucleotides: TGTGCCAGCAGTCTCAGGGCCCGGACTAGCGGGGGGGGTGGGGCCAACGTCCTGACTTTC. This codes for CASSLRARTSGGGGANVLTF.

This clone was detected only a few times. The chain employs TRBV7-8 and TRBJ2-2; 8 positions agree with TRBD2. CDR3 size: 17 residues. The germline gives CDR1 SGHVS, CDR2 FQNEAQ. V lost 0 bases to trimming and J lost 7 bases; unmatched junction nucleotides: 10. CDR3 coding DNA: TGTGCCAGCAGCTTAGCGTCGGGCGGGGGGTTCGGCGGGGAGCTGTTTTTT. This translates into CASSLASGGGFGGELFF.

The V call is TRBV5-1, the J call TRBJ2-7; 7 bases fit TRBD1. Germline CDR1 and CDR2: SGHRS and YFSETQ. CDR3 length: 16 amino acids. The trim removed 3 bases at V and 1 base at J, leaving 10 bases unmatched. The CDR3, as DNA: TGCGCCAGCAGCTCGGAAAAGGACAGGTTTTCCTACGAGCAGTACTTC. It codes for CASSSEKDRFSYEQYF.

This chain joins TRBV10-3 and TRBJ2-5; tentative D call: TRBD1 (5 bases). CDR1 and CDR2 (germline): ENHRY, SYGVKD. This CDR3 region has 13 residues. The ends were cut back, 4 bases at V and 4 bases at J, with 10 bases in the middle. CDR3 in amino acids: CAISGRQGETQYF. The CDR3 nucleotides are TGTGCCATCAGTGGAAGGCAGGGAGAGACCCAGTACTTC.